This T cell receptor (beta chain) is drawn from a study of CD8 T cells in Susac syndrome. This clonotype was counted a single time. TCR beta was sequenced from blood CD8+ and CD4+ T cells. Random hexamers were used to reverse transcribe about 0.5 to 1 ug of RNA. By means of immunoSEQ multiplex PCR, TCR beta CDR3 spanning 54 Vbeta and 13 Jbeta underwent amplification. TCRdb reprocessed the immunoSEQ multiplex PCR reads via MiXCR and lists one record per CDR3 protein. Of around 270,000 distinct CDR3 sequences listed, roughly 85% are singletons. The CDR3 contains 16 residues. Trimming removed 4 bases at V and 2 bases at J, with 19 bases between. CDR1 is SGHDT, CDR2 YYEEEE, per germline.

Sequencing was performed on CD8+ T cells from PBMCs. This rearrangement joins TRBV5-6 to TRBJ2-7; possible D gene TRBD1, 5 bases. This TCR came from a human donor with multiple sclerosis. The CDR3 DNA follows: TGTGCCAGCAGCACCAAAGGGCCCGGACACCCCTACGAGCAGTACTTC. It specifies CASSTKGPGHPYEQYF.